Below are 2 T cell receptor beta chains sequenced from a single sample in a study of beta chain features in type 1 diabetes. Reverse transcription of all isolated RNA meant that expressed TCRB transcripts were sequenced. Generated by immunoSEQ multiplex PCR, the TCRdb table keeps only in-frame clones and is missing some. The table lists 110,000 to 150,000 clones, 6.9% of them singletons, with roughly 1.4% in the top ten. Sequencing was done on a sample of central memory CD4+ T cells from blood. The receptors derive from a woman aged 25-40 years in good health.

The chain couples TRBV9 to TRBJ2-1, with 8 positions matching TRBD2. The CDR3 loop spans 14 amino acids. Unmatched junction bases numbered 4, after V lost 1 base and J lost 7 bases. Germline CDR1 SGDLS, CDR2 YYNGEE. CDR3 loop: CASSVLSGSNEQFF. As DNA, the CDR3 is TGTGCCAGCAGCGTACTGAGCGGGAGTAATGAGCAGTTCTTC.

This clone showed up just a few times. The chain joins TRBV30 to TRBJ2-3; 8 nucleotides align to TRBD1. Germline CDR1 reads GTSNPN; CDR2 reads SVGIG (reference sequence). After removal of 6 bases from V and 2 bases from J, the junction contained 7 bases not matched to a gene. The CDR3 is 14 amino acids. The CDR3 loop is CACKDRVFTDTQYF. The CDR3 DNA reads as TGTGCCTGCAAGGACAGGGTTTTCACAGATACGCAGTATTTT. The variable domain in full, with the rest retrieved from reference TRBV30 and TRBJ2-3, is SQTIHQWPATLVQPVGSPLSLECTVEGTSNPNLYWYRQAAGRGLQLLFYSVGIGQISSEVPQNLSASRPQDRQFILSSKKLLLSDSGFYLCACKDRVFTDTQYFGPGTRLTVL.